The clone carrying this T cell receptor beta chain was recorded once. V gave up 3 bases and J gave up 8 bases; unmatched junction bases: 10. CDR1 is MGHDK, CDR2 SYGVNS, per germline. The CDR3 consists of 16 residues. This specimen belongs to a study of cytomegalovirus exposure and HLA in healthy donors. TCRdb's copy holds only in-frame clones and misses some; the assay was immunoSEQ multiplex PCR. The sample lists roughly 300,000 clones; roughly 90% were seen once. Input material: PBMCs. The receptor comes from a woman between 18 and 29 years old in good health and CMV-seronegative. This rearrangement joins TRBV25-1 to TRBJ2-1, with TRBD2 matching over 10 bases. The CDR3 DNA reads as TGTGCCAGCAGTGATAGCGGGAGGCTCTATAGGGATGAGCAGTTCTTC. Translation gives CASSDSGRLYRDEQFF. Together with reference TRBV25-1 and TRBJ2-1, the CDR3 gives the full variable domain: EADIYQTPRYLVIGTGKKITLECSQTMGHDKMYWYQQDPGMELHLIHYSYGVNSTEKGDLSSESTVSRIRTEHFPLTLESARPSHTSQYLCASSDSGRLYRDEQFFGPGTRLTVL.